Below, 3 T cell receptor beta chains from the same sample are listed, as sequenced in a study of cytomegalovirus exposure and HLA in healthy donors. Researchers ran the PCR with 60 Vbeta and 13 Jbeta primers. The table came from immunoSEQ multiplex PCR; TCRdb's copy has only in-frame clones and leaves some out. The sample lists roughly 140,000 clones, about three fifths occurring once. Input material: PBMCs. Receptors were obtained from a woman younger than 45 in good health and CMV-seropositive.

The chain's CDR3 is CASKTGGSETQYF. In DNA, the CDR3 is TGTGCCAGCAAAACAGGGGGCTCGGAGACCCAGTACTTC. The chain is built from TRBV28 and TRBJ2-5; 9 bases are shared with TRBD1. Trimming removed 7 bases from V and 5 bases from J; junction bases left unmatched: 5. The CDR3 covers 13 residues. Germline CDR1 and CDR2: MDHEN and SYDVKM.

This clone was recorded a few times. The V and J genes are TRBV15 and TRBJ2-7; 7 bases fit TRBD1. This CDR3 is built from 15 residues. V lost 5 bases and J lost 6; bases outside the gene matches: 13. Germline values: CDR1 LNHNV, CDR2 YYDKDF (reference sequence). The CDR3 sequence is CATSGHSGQDGEQYF. In DNA form, the CDR3 reads TGTGCCACCAGCGGACACTCTGGACAGGATGGCGAGCAGTACTTC.

The chain combines TRBV6-5 with TRBJ1-1; unclear D gene. Trimming cost V 10 bases and J 1 base, with 13 bases left between them. CDR1 MNHEY and CDR2 SVGAGI come from the germline V gene. CDR3 length: 13 residues. CDR3 coding DNA: TGTGCCACGTCCTGGGAGGAGAACACTGAAGCTTTCTTT. This gives the protein CATSWEENTEAFF.